What follows are 26 T cell receptor beta chains derived from one specimen sequenced in a study of control samples from healthy donors and cancer patients. The protocol was immunoSEQ multiplex PCR, while the TCRdb copy is restricted to in-frame clones and leaves out a portion. The profile shows 100,000 to 120,000 clones, roughly 90% of them singletons. The source material was PBMCs. These receptor sequences come from a woman aged 60 to 75 with lung cancer.

The V call is TRBV9, the J call TRBJ2-5; 11 bases match TRBD2. This CDR3 region has 16 residues. The ends lost 0 bases at V and 4 bases at J; junction bases unmatched: 5. Germline assignment: CDR1 SGDLS and CDR2 YYNGEE. CDR3 amino acids: CASSVGPLAGGETQYF. The CDR3 nucleotides are TGTGCCAGCAGCGTAGGCCCCCTAGCGGGAGGAGAGACCCAGTACTTC.

The chain links TRBV7-3 to TRBJ2-3; no reliable D call. This CDR3 is built from 15 residues. CDR1 and CDR2 (germline): SGHTA, FQGTGA. The V end lost 5 bases, the J end lost 0 bases, and 12 bases lay between the germline ends. The DNA of the CDR3 is TGTGCCAGCAGCCCCTTTTACCAAAGCACAGATACGCAGTATTTT. It is translated as CASSPFYQSTDTQYF. The full variable domain, rest sourced from reference TRBV7-3 and TRBJ2-3, is GAGVSQTPSNKVTEKGKYVELRCDPISGHTALYWYRQSLGQGPEFLIYFQGTGAADDSGLPNDRFFAVRPEGSVSTLKIQRTERGDSAVYLCASSPFYQSTDTQYFGPGTRLTVL.

The chain carries TRBV10-3 and TRBJ1-2, with D hard to call. V shed 4 bases and J shed 5 bases, with 14 bases lying between them. The CDR3 length is 14 residues. The germline CDR1 and CDR2 sequences are ENHRY and SYGVKD. CDR3 residues: CAISGEGGRYGYTF. The DNA for the CDR3 is TGTGCCATCAGTGGAGAGGGCGGACGTTATGGCTACACCTTC.

This clone was seen only once. The CDR3 here is CASSTGRTNTEAFF. The DNA for the CDR3 is TGTGCCAGCAGTACGGGACGGACGAACACTGAAGCTTTCTTT. This rearrangement joins TRBV2 to TRBJ1-1; tentatively, D is TRBD1 (5 bases). Per germline, CDR1 SNHLY and CDR2 FYNNEI. V lost 5 bases to trimming and J lost 1 base, with 11 bases between them. The CDR3 is made up of 14 amino acids.

This clone was seen only once. This chain links TRBV30 with TRBJ1-5; possible D gene TRBD1, 6 bases. CDR1 and CDR2 from the germline V gene are GTSNPN and SVGIG (reference sequence). The CDR3 is 15 residues long. The germline V and J ends were trimmed by 2 bases and 3 bases, with 14 bases remaining between them. The CDR3 DNA is TGTGCCTGGAGTAGAGGGGGGGCCGTCAATCAGCCCCAGCATTTT. Translated: CAWSRGGAVNQPQHF.

Only one count was recorded for this clone. J is TRBJ2-7 and V is TRBV5-4; 8 bases match TRBD1. CDR1 is SGHNT and CDR2 is YYREEE in the germline V gene (reference sequence). The CDR3 has 16 amino acids. With V trimmed by 3 bases and J by 7 bases, 15 bases remained unmatched. CDR3 nucleotides: TGTGCCAGCAGCTGGGGAATAGGGCAGGGGGCTCGAGAGCAGTACTTC. This gives the protein CASSWGIGQGAREQYF.

V is TRBV11-3 and J is TRBJ1-1; D is undetermined. This CDR3 spans 12 amino acids. Trimming shortened V by 1 base and J by 4 bases, and 4 bases separated the two germline ends. Germline assignment: CDR1 SGHNT and CDR2 YENEEA. CDR3: CASSLGTTEAFF. The CDR3 DNA follows: TGTGCCAGCAGCTTAGGGACCACTGAAGCTTTCTTT.

The V call is TRBV7-2, the J call TRBJ2-5, with D perhaps being TRBD1 or TRBD2 (5 bases each). Looked up from germline, CDR1 is SGHTA and CDR2 is FQGNSA. CDR3 length: 12 residues. V was clipped by 3 bases and J by 4 bases, with 6 bases between them. CDR3 protein: CASSLRGETQYF. The CDR3 DNA reads TGTGCCAGCAGCTTGAGGGGAGAGACCCAGTACTTC.

The chain carries TRBV19 and TRBJ1-2, with a weak D call TRBD1 (6 bases). Trimming left V 5 bases short and J 2 bases short, with 12 bases between. CDR3 size: 14 residues. CDR1 is LNHDA, CDR2 SQIVND, per germline (reference sequence). The CDR3, as DNA: TGTGCCAGTAGTGATACAGGGTGGAACTATGGCTACACCTTC. This translates into CASSDTGWNYGYTF.

The V gene is TRBV28, the J gene TRBJ2-5; no firm D call. This CDR3 comprises 16 residues. V dropped 5 bases and J dropped 2 bases, with 18 bases sitting between them. CDR1 and CDR2 from the germline V gene are MDHEN and SYDVKM. For the CDR3, the DNA is TGTGCCAGCAGTCTTTATGGTCAGAGCAAACAAGAGACCCAGTACTTC. Its translation is CASSLYGQSKQETQYF.

The CDR3 sequence is CASSNQGAYEQYF. The CDR3 coding sequence is TGTGCCAGTAGTAACCAGGGGGCCTACGAGCAGTACTTC. This chain links TRBV19 with TRBJ2-7, with 7 bases that match TRBD1. Trimming took 4 bases from V and 2 from J; bases not matched to a gene: 2. CDR1 is LNHDA, CDR2 SQIVND, per germline (reference sequence). The CDR3 spans 13 residues.

The chain joins TRBV27 to TRBJ2-7, with 9 bases lining up with TRBD1. Germline V gives CDR1 MNHEY, CDR2 SMNVEV (reference sequence). Germline trimming cut 5 bases from V and 3 bases from J; bases unmatched to any gene: 14. The CDR3 has 17 amino acids. Here the CDR3 reads CASSRTRTGATLYEQYF. DNA for the CDR3: TGTGCCAGCAGTCGGACAAGGACAGGGGCGACCCTCTACGAGCAGTACTTC.

V is TRBV5-1 and J is TRBJ1-2; D not resolved. The CDR3 is 15 residues long. Trimming shortened V by 3 bases and J by 3 bases, and 15 bases separated the two germline ends. From germline, CDR1 is SGHRS and CDR2 YFSETQ. The CDR3 sequence: CASSWGSKADYGYTF. The CDR3 nucleotides are TGCGCCAGCAGCTGGGGTTCAAAGGCTGACTATGGCTACACCTTC.

V and J are TRBV4-2 and TRBJ1-5; D might be TRBD1 (6 bases). Germline V gene data show CDR1 as LGHNA and CDR2 as YNFKEQ. The CDR3 extends over 16 amino acids. V was trimmed by 1 base and J by 2 bases, leaving 12 bases between them. This CDR3 reads CASSQGGAGGNQPQHF. CDR3 DNA: TGTGCCAGCAGCCAAGGGGGGGCAGGTGGCAATCAGCCCCAGCATTTT.

The chain has TRBV5-1 and TRBJ2-1; D is unclear. The CDR3 is made up of 14 amino acids. Germline CDR1 SGHRS, CDR2 YFSETQ. Between the trimmed V and J ends, which lost 4 bases and 8 bases, there was a span of 16 bases. CDR3 sequence (DNA): TGCGCCAGCAGCCAGCTGCCGTTAACGGATGAGCAGTTCTTC. Translation gives CASSQLPLTDEQFF.

The chain employs TRBV24-1 and TRBJ2-5; D is unresolved. CDR1 and CDR2 from the germline V gene are KGHDR and SFDVKD. This CDR3 has 12 amino acids. V was cut by 2 bases and J by 3 bases, with 3 bases left in between. CDR3 protein: CATSDYEETQYF. The CDR3 coding sequence is TGTGCCACCAGTGATTACGAAGAGACCCAGTACTTC.

The CDR3, as DNA: TGTGCCAGCAGCTTAACCGTGTCAGTCAATGAGCAGTTCTTC. Protein sequence: CASSLTVSVNEQFF. V and J are TRBV7-3 and TRBJ2-1; unclear D gene. The ends were cut back, 0 bases at V and 6 bases at J, with 9 bases in the middle. Germline V gene sequence: CDR1 SGHTA, CDR2 FQGTGA. There are 14 residues in the CDR3.

This sequence joins TRBV18 and TRBJ1-3; tentative D call: TRBD1 (5 bases). The germline V gene encodes CDR1 KGHSH and CDR2 LQKENI. The CDR3 has 21 amino acids. V was trimmed by 1 base and J by 0 bases, leaving 25 bases between them. CDR3 nucleotide sequence: TGTGCCAGCTCACCACGGGGGGGGTGGCGGCAAGGCGGTCGCTCTGGAAACACCATATATTTT. Protein product: CASSPRGGWRQGGRSGNTIYF. Full variable domain (missing parts from reference TRBV18 and TRBJ1-3): NAGVMQNPRHLVRRRGQEARLRCSPMKGHSHVYWYRQLPEEGLKFMVYLQKENIIDESGMPKERFSAEFPKEGPSILRIQQVVRGDSAAYFCASSPRGGWRQGGRSGNTIYFGEGSWLTVV.

The V call is TRBV3-1 (or the pseudogene TRBV3-2), the J call TRBJ1-2, with TRBD1 matching 7 bases. Germline-derived CDR1 and CDR2 are LGHDT and YNNKEL (reference sequence). V shed 4 bases, J shed 8 bases, and the junction held 13 bases outside the gene matches. This CDR3 contains 15 residues. CDR3: CASSPRSTGRGGYTF. The CDR3 bases are TGTGCCAGCAGCCCTCGGTCGACAGGGAGAGGGGGCTACACCTTC.

This clone was seen a few times. This chain uses TRBV18 with TRBJ2-1, with D hard to call. V was cut by 6 bases and J by 5 bases, with 5 bases left in between. Germline values: CDR1 KGHSH, CDR2 LQKENI. This CDR3 region has 11 residues. In DNA form, the CDR3 reads TGTGCCAGCTCCCCAAACAATGAGCAGTTCTTC. Translating gives CASSPNNEQFF.

V and J are TRBV9 and TRBJ2-7, with 7 bases matching TRBD2. Losses at the gene ends were 3 bases for V and 5 bases for J; bases not matched to a gene: 11. This CDR3 contains 15 residues. Germline values: CDR1 SGDLS, CDR2 YYNGEE. The CDR3, as DNA: TGTGCCAGCAGCGGAGGGCTAGCGGAGATGGACGAGCAGTACTTC. Translated, it gives CASSGGLAEMDEQYF.

The chain employs TRBV10-2 and TRBJ1-1; 7 positions agree with TRBD1. Germline loops: CDR1 WSHSY, CDR2 SAAADI. This CDR3 contains 15 residues. V shed 3 bases, J shed 7 bases, and the junction held 11 bases outside the gene matches. The CDR3: CASSDPDRDEGEAFF. The CDR3 coding sequence is TGCGCCAGCAGTGATCCTGACAGGGATGAAGGTGAAGCTTTCTTT.

The chain combines TRBV7-9 with TRBJ1-1; D remains ambiguous. Germline CDR1 is SEHNR and CDR2 is FQNEAQ (reference sequence). The V and J ends lost 2 bases and 0 bases respectively, with 13 bases between them. The length of the CDR3 is 16 residues. The CDR3, as DNA: TGTGCCAGCAGCTTAAGCGGCGGAACCATGAACACTGAAGCTTTCTTT. As protein: CASSLSGGTMNTEAFF.

The chain is built from TRBV7-9 and TRBJ1-4, with D uncertain. The germline V gene encodes CDR1 SEHNR and CDR2 FQNEAQ (reference sequence). The CDR3 covers 15 residues. Trimming took off 5 bases at V and 6 bases at J, with 16 bases between the two ends. The CDR3 DNA reads as TGTGCCAGCAGCGAGACCGACGGGAAATATGAAAAACTGTTTTTT. Its translation: CASSETDGKYEKLFF.

The chain links TRBV7-3 to TRBJ2-3; a possible D gene is TRBD1 (6 bases). Trimming took 5 bases from V and 4 from J, leaving 19 bases between them. Germline V gives CDR1 SGHTA, CDR2 FQGTGA. The CDR3 loop spans 16 amino acids. CDR3 bases: TGTGCCAGCAGCCCCCCGGACAGTTCGGGATCAGATACGCAGTATTTT. Translating it yields CASSPPDSSGSDTQYF.

The V gene is TRBV27, the J gene TRBJ2-5; D may be TRBD1 or TRBD2 (5 bases each). Germline V CDR1 and CDR2: MNHEY, SMNVEV (reference sequence). The V gene lost 8 bases and the J gene lost 7 bases, with 23 bases spanning the gap. This CDR3 has 15 residues. As DNA, the CDR3 is TGTGCCAGCCGGCCTTCTGGGACCTCACCAGGGACCCAGTACTTC. Protein product: CASRPSGTSPGTQYF.